This T cell receptor beta chain was found in a study of blood T cell repertoires in COVID-19. Across the study: Whether acute or convalescent, the COVID-19 samples came from the United States, Italy and Spain. PBMCs, B-cell-depleted T cells, or T cells provided the cDNA or gDNA that made up the material.

This clone came up a few times. Clones were sequenced by immunoSEQ multiplex PCR, and TCRdb holds only the in-frame ones, with some missing. This sample has some 59,000 clones, with about three quarters found just once. V shed 0 bases and J shed 5 bases, with 16 bases lying between them. Germline V lookup: CDR1 SGHNT, CDR2 YENEEA. This CDR3 region has 16 residues. The receptor was isolated from a man under 40 with COVID-19, enrolled during active disease. Sequenced sample: peripheral blood. The chain has TRBV11-3 and TRBJ1-2; D gene ambiguous. The CDR3: CASSLDQNRRAYGYTF. In DNA form, the CDR3 reads TGTGCCAGCAGCTTAGATCAGAACAGACGAGCATATGGCTACACCTTC.